This TCR beta chain comes out of a study of beta chain features in type 1 diabetes. In the study overall: Sorted cells from all samples, numbering fewer than 120,000,000, were examined.

This clone was counted between two and nine times. As yet, its antigen is unknown. Deletions cut 0 bases from V and 8 bases from J, with 12 bases between. The CDR3 totals 14 residues. Germline lookup yields CDR1 SGHRS and CDR2 YFSETQ. Expressed TCRB transcripts got sequenced, as all isolated RNA was reverse transcribed. Profiling relied on immunoSEQ multiplex PCR, and the TCRdb table lists in-frame clones only, not all of them. The sample has about 370,000 clones, 8.5% to 10% seen once; the top ten hold about 0.6%. Findings of the study overall: For TCRB rearrangement, an influence of HLA type remained unresolved here. Patients' naive, central memory and Treg TCRB repertoires seemed closer to one another than those of healthy donors. The study found moderately but significantly shorter TCRB CDR3s in all four CD4+ subsets of Type 1 diabetes patients.

J is TRBJ2-1 and V is TRBV5-1; the D gene could be TRBD1 or TRBD2 (5 bases each). The receptor's source is a man between 25 and 39 years old with type 1 diabetes. The sample consisted of central memory CD4+ T cells from blood. The CDR3 bases are TGCGCCAGCAGCTTGGGACAGTCCGGGGATGAGCAGTTCTTC. It translates to CASSLGQSGDEQFF.